This TCR beta chain comes out of a study of blood T cell repertoires in COVID-19. Whole-study context: Samples representing acute and convalescent COVID-19 were sourced from the United States, Italy and Spain. T cells, B-cell-depleted T cells, or PBMCs supplied cDNA or gDNA.

Losses at the gene ends were 5 bases for V and 14 bases for J; bases not matched to a gene: 9. The germline CDR1 and CDR2 sequences are LGHDT and YNNKEL (reference sequence). CDR3 length: 13 residues. In the original processing: Estimation of nucleated cell counts was performed using reference gene primer amplification. Produced via immunoSEQ multiplex PCR; TCRdb's table is partial and in-frame only. The V and J calls and the clone size are those of that table, but D and trimming were determined from the DNA. Of 200,000 to 250,000 clones listed, 80% are singletons. Specimen: peripheral blood. This chain joins TRBV3-1 (or the pseudogene TRBV3-2) and TRBJ2-3, with TRBD2 identical over 11 bases. This TCR was sampled from a woman aged 65 to 85 with acute or convalescent COVID-19. This chain's CDR3 is CASSTYSGGVGYF. The CDR3 nucleotides read TGTGCCAGCAGCACATATAGCGGGGGGGTAGGGTATTTT.